The source of this TCR beta chain is a study of blood T cell repertoires in COVID-19. Overall study: There were acute and convalescent COVID-19 samples, and they came from the United States, Italy and Spain. The cDNA or gDNA used as material had been derived from T cells, B-cell-depleted T cells, or PBMCs.

This table comes from immunoSEQ multiplex PCR, and its TCRdb copy is limited to in-frame clones, with some not included. The sample holds about 350,000 clones, roughly 90% seen once. V lost 4 bases and J lost 6; bases outside the gene matches: 8. This CDR3 is built from 14 residues. From germline, CDR1 is SGHRS and CDR2 YFSETQ. Recruitment covered about 25 US areas and drew participants whose ages spanned 18 to 89 years. Recovery among Cohort 3 donors was established by two negative PCRs, clearance, or symptom resolution. J is TRBJ2-3 and V is TRBV5-1; 7 bases line up with TRBD1. Material for sequencing was PBMCs or T cells enriched from blood (not recorded which). This clonotype originated in a woman in her thirties who had recovered from COVID-19. The CDR3 bases are TGCGCCAGCAGCGCGACAGGGTCCGAGGATACGCAGTATTTT. This sequence encodes CASSATGSEDTQYF.